Listed below are T cell receptor beta chains from one sample, sequenced in a study of OX40 agonist ivuxolimab in advanced cancers. Clones were sequenced by immunoSEQ multiplex PCR, and TCRdb holds only the in-frame ones, with some missing. Of 50,000 to 70,000 clones in the sample, around 84% are singletons; the top ten hold approximately 0.61%. Material: CD4+ or CD8+ T cells sorted from blood, obtained in a trial of the OX40 agonist ivuxolimab. Every receptor here comes from an adult with an advanced solid tumor such as melanoma, head and neck, liver or kidney cancer. CDR3s include the opening cysteine and the closing phenylalanine or tryptophan. The D gene is left open where the match is weak. Clone size, where shown, is once, few, many, or a class for clones that have expanded.

CDR3aa	CDR3nt	j_gene	d_gene	v_gene	abundance
CAWSVRGYSYNEQFF	TGTGCCTGGAGTGTACGAGGGTACTCCTACAATGAGCAGTTCTTC	TRBJ2-1	NA	TRBV30	NA
CATSRDPMTHNEQFF	TGTGCCACCAGCAGAGACCCCATGACACACAATGAGCAGTTCTTC	TRBJ2-1	NA	TRBV15	NA
CASSSGRSYEQYF	TGCGCCAGCAGCTCTGGGCGGTCCTACGAGCAGTACTTC	TRBJ2-7	NA	TRBV5-1	once
CASKEGDGRNQPQHF	TGTGCCAGCAAGGAAGGGGACGGTCGCAATCAGCCCCAGCATTTT	TRBJ1-5	NA	TRBV6-5	NA
CASRATGTGRSGYTF	TGTGCCAGCAGGGCCACCGGGACAGGGAGGTCTGGCTACACCTTC	TRBJ1-2	TRBD1	TRBV28	NA
CASSTPQRLALLSEAFF	TGTGCCAGCTCAACCCCTCAGAGACTCGCCTTGTTATCGGAAGCTTTCTTT	TRBJ1-1	NA	TRBV18	NA
CASSIARGISGANVLTF	TGTGCCAGTAGTATAGCCCGAGGGATTTCTGGGGCCAACGTCCTGACTTTC	TRBJ2-6	NA	TRBV19	once
CAWTRGQGASDTIYF	TGTGCCTGGACTAGAGGTCAGGGGGCCTCGGACACCATATATTTT	TRBJ1-3	TRBD1	TRBV30	NA
CASSPYTVSGNTIYF	TGTGCCAGCAGCCCCTACACGGTCTCTGGAAACACCATATATTTT	TRBJ1-3	NA	TRBV7-2	NA
CASSLGDIIRSEQYF	TGTGCCAGCAGCTTGGGTGATATTATACGAAGTGAGCAGTACTTC	TRBJ2-7	NA	TRBV5-4	NA
CATSIPPAVNEQFF	TGTGCCACCAGCATCCCGCCCGCCGTAAATGAGCAGTTCTTC	TRBJ2-1	NA	TRBV15	NA
CASSYASGRGTDTQYF	TGTGCCAGCAGTTACGCCAGCGGGAGAGGCACAGATACGCAGTATTTT	TRBJ2-3	TRBD2	TRBV6-5	once